The 15 T cell receptor beta chains presented below share a single source sample, sequenced in a study of CD8 T cells in Susac syndrome. Random hexamers served to reverse transcribe roughly 0.45 to 1 ug RNA. A single record per CDR3 protein comes from TCRdb applying MiXCR to the immunoSEQ multiplex PCR reads. This sample yields 200,000 to 250,000 distinct CDR3 sequences, of which roughly 94% are seen a single time; approximately 0.075% belongs to the top ten. Sequencing used CD4+ T cells from PBMCs. The receptors derive from a human donor with multiple sclerosis.

The V call is TRBV19, the J call TRBJ2-2, with 10 bases that match TRBD2. Per germline, CDR1 LNHDA and CDR2 SQIVND (reference sequence). V was pared by 3 bases and J by 6 bases, with 4 bases of the junction left unmatched. This CDR3 has 15 amino acids. The DNA for the CDR3 is TGTGCCAGTAGTATCGCCAGCGGGGGGGCCGGGGAGCTGTTTTTT. The encoded protein is CASSIASGGAGELFF.

J is TRBJ1-6 and V is TRBV19, with TRBD1 matching over 7 bases. Per germline, CDR1 LNHDA and CDR2 SQIVND (reference sequence). J was trimmed by 13 bases and V by 2 bases; bases with no gene match: 17. This CDR3 region has 17 residues. CDR3 nucleotide sequence: TGTGCCAGTAGTATATGGGGATCCGGGACAGACGATCTCCCCCTCCACTTT. Protein: CASSIWGSGTDDLPLHF. Full variable domain (remainder filled in from reference TRBV19 and TRBJ1-6): DGGITQSPKYLFRKEGQNVTLSCEQNLNHDAMYWYRQDPGQGLRLIYYSQIVNDFQKGDIAEGYSVSREKKESFPLTVTSAQKNPTAFYLCASSIWGSGTDDLPLHFGNGTRLTVT.

The chain joins TRBV29-1 to TRBJ2-1, with D possibly matching TRBD1 (6 bases). Germline assignment: CDR1 SQVTM and CDR2 ANQGSEA. The V gene lost 4 bases and the J gene lost 4 bases, with 11 bases spanning the gap. The CDR3 loop spans 13 amino acids. The CDR3 bases are TGCAGCGTTGGAAGGACAGTTTACAATGAGCAGTTCTTC. Its translation is CSVGRTVYNEQFF.

This chain uses TRBV20-1 with TRBJ1-6; 8 nucleotides agree with TRBD1. Germline V gives CDR1 DFQATT, CDR2 SNEGSKA (reference sequence). This CDR3 has 14 residues. V trimming: 6 bases; J trimming: 7 bases; junction bases outside the gene matches: 8. DNA for the CDR3: TGCAGTGCACAATCCAGGGGGCCGAATTCACCCCTCCACTTT. This codes for CSAQSRGPNSPLHF.

The gene calls are TRBV29-1 and TRBJ1-1; the match to TRBD1 covers 8 bases. Germline assignment: CDR1 SQVTM and CDR2 ANQGSEA. The CDR3 covers 15 residues. Germline trimming cut 4 bases from V and 4 bases from J; bases unmatched to any gene: 11. CDR3 loop: CSVARTGLGGTEAFF. Written as DNA, the CDR3 is TGCAGCGTTGCTCGGACAGGGTTGGGGGGCACTGAAGCTTTCTTT.

V is TRBV5-1 and J is TRBJ2-3; D is uncertain. The V and J ends lost 0 bases and 2 bases respectively, with 4 bases between them. In germline, CDR1 is SGHRS, CDR2 YFSETQ. This CDR3 spans 13 amino acids. The CDR3 DNA follows: TGCGCCAGCAGCTTGGGCAACACAGATACGCAGTATTTT. Translated, it gives CASSLGNTDTQYF.

The chain is built from TRBV5-1 and TRBJ2-5; 13 bases match TRBD2. Unmatched junction bases numbered 6, after V lost 1 base and J lost 0 bases. CDR3 length: 18 amino acids. Germline V gene sequence: CDR1 SGHRS, CDR2 YFSETQ. The CDR3 protein is CASSLSTSGGPDQETQYF. The CDR3 DNA reads TGCGCCAGCAGCTTGTCGACTAGCGGGGGGCCAGACCAAGAGACCCAGTACTTC.

The V call is TRBV20-1, the J call TRBJ1-5; a possible D gene is TRBD1 (5 bases). V was pared by 7 bases and J by 2 bases, with 12 bases between. The CDR3 extends over 13 amino acids. CDR1 DFQATT and CDR2 SNEGSKA come from the germline V gene (reference sequence). The CDR3 coding sequence is TGCAGTGGGGGCCAACCAGGCAATCAGCCCCAGCATTTT. Translated, it gives CSGGQPGNQPQHF.

V usage is TRBV19 and J usage is TRBJ2-1, with 11 bases identical to TRBD1. Germline V gene sequence: CDR1 LNHDA, CDR2 SQIVND (reference sequence). Trimming cost V 6 bases and J 7 bases; bases outside gene matches: 5. There are 14 residues in the CDR3. CDR3 residues: CASSTGQGVNEQFF. The CDR3 DNA is TGTGCCAGTAGCACGGGACAGGGGGTGAATGAGCAGTTCTTC.

The chain joins TRBV12-3 or TRBV12-4 to TRBJ2-6, with 8 bases lining up with TRBD1. The trim removed 5 bases at V and 2 bases at J, leaving 2 bases unmatched. The CDR3 contains 15 residues. The chain's CDR3 is CASSPTGAGANVLTF. The CDR3, as DNA: TGTGCCAGCAGTCCGACAGGGGCTGGGGCCAACGTCCTGACTTTC.

This sequence joins TRBV24-1 and TRBJ2-2; the match to TRBD2 covers 7 bases. This CDR3 spans 18 amino acids. Per germline, CDR1 KGHDR and CDR2 SFDVKD. V lost 5 bases and J lost 6; bases outside the gene matches: 17. The chain's CDR3 is CATSGVFRDYSSAGELFF. The CDR3 coding sequence is TGTGCCACCAGTGGCGTCTTCCGGGACTACTCTTCCGCCGGGGAGCTGTTTTTT.

V gene TRBV14 combines with J gene TRBJ2-7, with 7 positions matching TRBD1. CDR3 length: 14 amino acids. Trimming cost V 5 bases and J 3 bases; bases outside gene matches: 7. Per germline, CDR1 SGHDN and CDR2 FVKESK. CDR3 in DNA: TGTGCCAGCAGCAAACGACAGGGCCACTACGAGCAGTACGTC. It yields the protein CASSKRQGHYEQYV.

This rearrangement joins TRBV5-6 to TRBJ2-2; no clear D gene. Germline-derived CDR1 and CDR2 are SGHDT and YYEEEE. V lost 5 bases to trimming and J lost 1 base, with 18 bases between them. The CDR3 extends over 17 amino acids. CDR3 sequence: CASRLRAVRMNTGELFF. For the CDR3, the DNA is TGTGCCAGCAGATTAAGGGCTGTGAGGATGAACACCGGGGAGCTGTTTTTT.

The chain carries TRBV6-5 and TRBJ2-1; D possibly corresponds to TRBD1 (6 bases). There are 11 residues in the CDR3. Germline V gene data show CDR1 as MNHEY and CDR2 as SVGAGI. Trimming took off 6 bases at V and 10 bases at J, with 10 bases between the two ends. CDR3 coding DNA: TGTGCCAGCAGACTAGACAGGGAGCAGTTCTTC. Its translation: CASRLDREQFF.

This chain uses TRBV4-2 with TRBJ1-2; D call uncertain. The CDR3 is made up of 12 amino acids. Trimming stripped 2 bases from V and 3 bases from J, with 4 bases between. Germline V gene data show CDR1 as LGHNA and CDR2 as YNFKEQ. As DNA, the CDR3 is TGTGCCAGCAGCCAAACCTACTATGGCTACACCTTC. It encodes CASSQTYYGYTF.